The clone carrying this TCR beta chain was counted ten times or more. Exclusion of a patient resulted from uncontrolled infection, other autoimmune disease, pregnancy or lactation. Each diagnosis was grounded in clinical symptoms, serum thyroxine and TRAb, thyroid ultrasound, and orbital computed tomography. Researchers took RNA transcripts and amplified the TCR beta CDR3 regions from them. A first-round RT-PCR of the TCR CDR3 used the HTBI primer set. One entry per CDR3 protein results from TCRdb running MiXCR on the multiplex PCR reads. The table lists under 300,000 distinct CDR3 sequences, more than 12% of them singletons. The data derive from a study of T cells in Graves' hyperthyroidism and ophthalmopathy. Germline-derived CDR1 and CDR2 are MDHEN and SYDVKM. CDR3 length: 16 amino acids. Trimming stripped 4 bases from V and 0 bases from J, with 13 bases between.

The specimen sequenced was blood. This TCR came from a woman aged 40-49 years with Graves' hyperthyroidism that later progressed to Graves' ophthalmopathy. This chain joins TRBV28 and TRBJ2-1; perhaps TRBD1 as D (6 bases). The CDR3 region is CASSSITGSSYNEQFF. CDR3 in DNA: TGTGCCAGCAGTTCGATTACAGGGAGCTCCTACAATGAGCAGTTCTTC. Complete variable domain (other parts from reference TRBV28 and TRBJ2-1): DVKVTQSSRYLVKRTGEKVFLECVQDMDHENMFWYRQDPGLGLRLIYFSYDVKMKEKGDIPEGYSVSREKKERFSLILESASTNQTSMYLCASSSITGSSYNEQFFGPGTRLTVL.